A single sample is the source of the 8 T cell receptor beta chains below, sequenced in a study of shared clonotypes between healthy human individuals. Sequenced by immunoSEQ multiplex PCR; TCRdb stores in-frame clones only, minus some. The sample lists 2 million to 2.5 million clones, approximately 96% occurring once. The sample comprised naive CD4+ T cells sorted from blood. Subset indicated: CD45RA+ positively selected. These receptors all stem from a man between 18 and 29 years old in good health.

The V and J genes are TRBV10-3 and TRBJ1-2; D might be TRBD1 (6 bases). There are 13 residues in the CDR3. V was trimmed by 7 bases and J by 14 bases, leaving 23 bases between them. Germline-derived CDR1 and CDR2 are ENHRY and SYGVKD. CDR3 in amino acids: CAITPDSFLSYTF. CDR3 sequence (DNA): TGTGCCATCACCCCGGACAGCTTTCTAAGTTATACCTTC.

The chain couples TRBV7-2 to TRBJ2-3; 15 nucleotides align to TRBD2. The CDR3 runs to 17 residues. Unmatched junction bases numbered 13, after V lost 4 bases and J lost 11 bases. Germline loops: CDR1 SGHTA, CDR2 FQGNSA. The CDR3 DNA reads as TGTGCCAGCAGCTCTCGACCCGGACTAGCGGGGGGGAGGGAGCAGTATTTT. Translation: CASSSRPGLAGGREQYF. The full variable domain, rest sourced from reference TRBV7-2 and TRBJ2-3, is GAGVSQSPSNKVTEKGKDVELRCDPISGHTALYWYRQSLGQGLEFLIYFQGNSAPDKSGLPSDRFSAERTGGSVSTLTIQRTQQEDSAVYLCASSSRPGLAGGREQYFGPGTRLTVL.

The gene calls are TRBV27 and TRBJ1-3; possible D gene TRBD1, 5 bases. In germline, CDR1 is MNHEY, CDR2 SMNVEV (reference sequence). V was clipped by 2 bases and J by 0 bases, with 14 bases between them. The CDR3 totals 17 residues. Here the CDR3 DNA reads TGTGCCAGCAGTTTAAGGGGCCGAGGAAGCTCTGGAAACACCATATATTTT. As protein: CASSLRGRGSSGNTIYF.

The V and J genes are TRBV9 and TRBJ2-6; the D gene could be TRBD1 or TRBD2 (6 bases each). Trimming shortened V by 8 bases and J by 0 bases, and 12 bases separated the two germline ends. Per germline, CDR1 SGDLS and CDR2 YYNGEE. The CDR3 is made up of 15 amino acids. CDR3: CASVSGASGANVLTF. In DNA, the CDR3 is TGTGCCAGTGTTTCGGGGGCCTCTGGGGCCAACGTCCTGACTTTC.

This clone was detected once. This chain connects TRBV27 to TRBJ1-4; TRBD1 agrees at 10 bases. The CDR3 totals 17 residues. The junction had 5 bases not matched to a gene; V was cut back by 3 bases and J by 1 base. From germline, CDR1 is MNHEY and CDR2 SMNVEV (reference sequence). Written as DNA, the CDR3 is TGTGCCAGCAGTTTCTACGGGACAGGGGTAACTAATGAAAAACTGTTTTTT. Translation: CASSFYGTGVTNEKLFF.

The chain carries TRBV5-1 and TRBJ2-7; maybe TRBD1 (6 bases). CDR3 size: 15 residues. Germline V gene sequence: CDR1 SGHRS, CDR2 YFSETQ. Trimming removed 5 bases at V and 4 bases at J, with 19 bases between. This CDR3 reads CASRYHTGTLYEQYF. The CDR3 DNA is TGCGCCAGCAGATACCATACCGGGACACTTTACGAGCAGTACTTC.

The rearrangement links TRBV11-2 to TRBJ2-3, with a possible D match to TRBD2 (6 bases). The CDR3 has 17 residues. The germline V and J ends were trimmed by 2 bases and 0 bases, with 15 bases remaining between them. Germline loops: CDR1 SGHAT, CDR2 FQNNGV. The CDR3 nucleotides read TGTGCCAGCAGCTTATCTGGCGGGACCTCAAGCACAGATACGCAGTATTTT. The encoded protein is CASSLSGGTSSTDTQYF.

The chain joins TRBV25-1 to TRBJ1-2; no definite D call. Germline CDR1 is MGHDK and CDR2 is SYGVNS. V lost 1 base and J 2 bases, leaving 8 bases between the germline ends. The CDR3 is 14 amino acids. In nucleotides, the CDR3 is TGTGCCAGCAGTGAATTTGGAGGAAACTATGGCTACACCTTC. It encodes CASSEFGGNYGYTF.